This T cell receptor (beta chain) was captured in a study of T-cell reconstitution after alpha-beta-depleted transplantation in children (dated by TCRdb to the mid-2010s). Regarding the research as a whole: Using TCR repertoire profiling, the study followed T-cell immune reconstitution in a quantitative way in children after TCRalphabeta/CD19-depleted allogeneic hematopoietic cell transplantation.

Library preparation used PCR. Reads for this sample came from an Illumina HiSeq 2500. To normalize quantification of the TCRbeta repertoire, the TCR libraries were built with molecular barcoding that relied on unique molecular identifiers. The public reads were reanalyzed by TCRdb: fastp trimming at Q25, MiXCR alignment, in-frame beta chains only. Records with the same CDR3 protein are collapsed into one entry carrying the most frequent genes and DNA. For this sample the table gives some 500,000 distinct CDR3 sequences, of which 15% to 20% were detected only once. The ten largest account for 3.3% of the sample. Details on this clonotype: What antigen it recognizes has not been identified. No much larger clonotype is one base removed from it; base qualities were not supplied.

At the junction V is shortened by 3 bases and J by 7 bases, with 7 bases in between. The CDR3, cysteine through phenylalanine, is 12 amino acids long. Left in the record is the CDR3 DNA by itself, 36 bases read in frame from the first base. The material sequenced was PBMCs from the stem cell graft donor, taken from the stem cell graft. The chain was built from TRBV12-3 or TRBV12-4 and TRBJ2-4; the D gene cannot be named for sure. The TCR sequence derives from a human donor who donated a stem cell graft to a child with acute lymphoblastic leukemia. The CDR3 protein: CASSFAGNIQYF. In nucleotides, the sequence is TGTGCCAGCAGTTTTGCCGGGAACATTCAGTACTTC.